This T cell receptor (beta chain) was sequenced for a study of regulatory T cells in long-lasting Graves disease. Arm-PCR of CDR3 regions and iRepertoire HTBI primers were used to build TCR beta libraries. Original data processing: Across all samples, about 60 TRBV segments and 15 or so TRBJ segments were identified. One entry per CDR3 protein, called by TCRdb with MiXCR from the multiplex PCR reads. TCRdb, not the authors, supplied the V and J calls. The sample has a few hundred thousand distinct CDR3 sequences, under 25% seen once. With V trimmed by 0 bases and J by 1 base, 15 bases remained unmatched. CDR1 MNHEY and CDR2 SVGAGI come from the germline V gene. This CDR3 contains 19 residues. The time point: persistent/refractory GD, antithyroid drugs over 5 years with positive TRAb. The TCR library was made from RNA extracted from PBMCs. On this clonotype itself: A single base separates this from a much larger clone, so it may be a read error.

This receptor was identified in a female donor with Graves disease. Sequencing was performed on peripheral blood mononuclear cells (PBMCs), taken when the disease was refractory, from a patient treated with antithyroid drugs. The J gene is TRBJ2-7, the V gene TRBV6-5; 7 nucleotides agree with TRBD2. CDR3 loop: CASSYSPGPAGRRSYEQYF. Written as DNA, the CDR3 is TGTGCCAGCAGTTACTCACCTGGACCAGCGGGAAGGAGGTCCTACGAGCAGTACTTC.